The next 12 T cell receptor beta chains were all read from a single sample in a study of blood T cell repertoires in COVID-19. Sequencing was performed with immunoSEQ multiplex PCR; in TCRdb, only in-frame clones are kept and a portion is missing. The sample has about 300,000 clones, around nine tenths seen once. The specimen sequenced was peripheral blood. Receptors were obtained from a man between 40 and 49 years old with acute or convalescent COVID-19.

This clone showed up just once. V is TRBV5-1 and J is TRBJ1-4; TRBD1 might be the D (5 bases). CDR3 size: 15 residues. The V and J ends lost 1 base and 8 bases respectively, with 15 bases between them. Germline lookup yields CDR1 SGHRS and CDR2 YFSETQ. The CDR3 sequence: CASSLQSSGGEKLFF. CDR3 coding DNA: TGCGCCAGCAGCTTGCAGTCGAGTGGGGGGGAAAAACTGTTTTTT. Looking up the rest from reference TRBV5-1 and TRBJ1-4 gives the full variable domain: KAGVTQTPRYLIKTRGQQVTLSCSPISGHRSVSWYQQTPGQGLQFLFEYFSETQRNKGNFPGRFSGRQFSNSRSEMNVSTLELGDSALYLCASSLQSSGGEKLFFGSGTQLSVL.

This chain uses TRBV2 with TRBJ1-2; 7 positions agree with TRBD1. The CDR3 totals 14 residues. The J segment lost 4 bases and the V segment lost 2 bases, leaving 4 bases of the junction unmatched. Germline CDR1 SNHLY, CDR2 FYNNEI. CDR3 DNA: TGTGCCAGCAGTGAAATAAAGGGGGCCTATGGCTACACCTTC. This translates into CASSEIKGAYGYTF.

This clone was detected only a few times. The chain carries TRBV3-1 (or the pseudogene TRBV3-2) and TRBJ2-7, with 9 bases lining up with TRBD2. Germline CDR1 reads LGHDT; CDR2 reads YNNKEL (reference sequence). This CDR3 spans 17 amino acids. V was clipped by 2 bases and J by 5 bases; unmatched bases: 13. The CDR3 bases are TGTGCCAGCAGCCAAAAAGGGCGGGGGGGCTCCACCGACGAGCAGTACTTC. This sequence encodes CASSQKGRGGSTDEQYF.

This clone was counted a few times. The genes are TRBV18 and TRBJ1-3; TRBD1 matches at 10 bases. Germline assignment: CDR1 KGHSH and CDR2 LQKENI. V lost 3 bases, J lost 2 bases, and 4 bases stayed unmatched. CDR3 length: 16 residues. The CDR3 DNA reads TGTGCCAGCTCACCCGGACAGGGGGGGACTGGAAACACCATATATTTT. Translation gives CASSPGQGGTGNTIYF.

The gene calls are TRBV7-2 and TRBJ2-2; D may be TRBD2 (5 bases). Germline V lookup: CDR1 SGHTA, CDR2 FQGNSA. The CDR3 totals 18 residues. V was cut by 3 bases and J by 0 bases, with 17 bases left in between. Here the CDR3 DNA reads TGTGCCAGCAGCTTTCTCACTACTAGGTTGTCGAACACCGGGGAGCTGTTTTTT. It encodes CASSFLTTRLSNTGELFF.

The chain combines TRBV19 with TRBJ1-1, with a possible D match to TRBD1 (6 bases). The CDR3 is made up of 13 amino acids. Trimming left V 7 bases short and J 4 bases short, with 13 bases between. Germline V gene sequence: CDR1 LNHDA, CDR2 SQIVND (reference sequence). This chain's CDR3 is CASNQGRGTEAFF. As DNA, the CDR3 is TGTGCCAGTAATCAGGGGAGGGGCACTGAAGCTTTCTTT.

The rearrangement joins TRBV19 to TRBJ1-2; D gene uncertain. Trimming took 5 bases from V and 8 from J, leaving 9 bases between them. The CDR3 has 11 amino acids. Germline-derived CDR1 and CDR2 are LNHDA and SQIVND (reference sequence). The CDR3 spells CASSLRGGYTF. The DNA for the CDR3 is TGTGCCAGTAGTCTCCGGGGAGGCTACACCTTC.

The chain joins TRBV13 to TRBJ2-4, with D perhaps TRBD1 (6 bases). Germline V gene sequence: CDR1 PRHDT, CDR2 FYEKMQ (reference sequence). Trimming cost V 4 bases and J 0 bases, with 16 bases left between them. The CDR3 length is 17 residues. The CDR3 protein is CASSSHRQELAKNIQYF. As DNA, the CDR3 is TGTGCCAGCAGCTCCCACAGACAGGAGCTAGCCAAAAACATTCAGTACTTC.

The V and J genes are TRBV30 and TRBJ2-7, with D possibly TRBD1 on 6 matching bases. V was cut by 0 bases and J by 3 bases, with 9 bases left in between. Germline V gene lookup returns CDR1 GTSNPN and CDR2 SVGIG (reference sequence). The CDR3 contains 13 residues. CDR3 DNA sequence: TGTGCCTGGAGTGTACGACAGGACTACGAGCAGTACTTC. Protein product: CAWSVRQDYEQYF.

V is TRBV9 and J is TRBJ1-2, with TRBD1 matching over 7 bases. V lost 0 bases, J lost 4 bases, and 6 bases stayed unmatched. CDR1 is SGDLS, CDR2 YYNGEE, per germline. The CDR3 is 15 amino acids. The CDR3 sequence is CASSVDLQGTYGYTF. CDR3 DNA sequence: TGTGCCAGCAGCGTAGATCTACAGGGGACCTATGGCTACACCTTC.

J is TRBJ1-2 and V is TRBV5-1, with TRBD1 matching 11 bases. The ends lost 4 bases at V and 3 bases at J; junction bases unmatched: 2. Germline-derived CDR1 and CDR2 are SGHRS and YFSETQ. This CDR3 comprises 14 residues. In DNA, the CDR3 is TGCGCCAGCAGCCGGACAGGGGGCGACTATGGCTACACCTTC. This encodes CASSRTGGDYGYTF.

This chain uses TRBV7-2 with TRBJ1-4; weak D call: TRBD1 (6 bases). V was pared by 4 bases and J by 6 bases, with 15 bases between. Germline V CDR1 and CDR2: SGHTA, FQGNSA. The CDR3 totals 15 residues. CDR3 DNA sequence: TGTGCCAGCAGCTCCATGGGGGCAGGCCATGAAAAACTGTTTTTT. This codes for CASSSMGAGHEKLFF.